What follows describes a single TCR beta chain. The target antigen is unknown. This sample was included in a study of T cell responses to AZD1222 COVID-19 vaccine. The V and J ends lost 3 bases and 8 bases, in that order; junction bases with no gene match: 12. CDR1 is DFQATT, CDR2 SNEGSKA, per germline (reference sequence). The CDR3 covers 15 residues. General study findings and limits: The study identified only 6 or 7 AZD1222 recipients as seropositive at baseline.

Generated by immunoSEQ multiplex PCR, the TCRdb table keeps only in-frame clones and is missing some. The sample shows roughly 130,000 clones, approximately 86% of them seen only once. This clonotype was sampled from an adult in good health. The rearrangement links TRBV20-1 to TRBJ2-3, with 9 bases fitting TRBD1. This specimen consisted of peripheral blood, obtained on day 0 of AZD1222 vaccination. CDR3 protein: CSASRPQGAPGTQYF. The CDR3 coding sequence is TGCAGTGCTAGTCGGCCACAGGGGGCGCCGGGTACGCAGTATTTT.